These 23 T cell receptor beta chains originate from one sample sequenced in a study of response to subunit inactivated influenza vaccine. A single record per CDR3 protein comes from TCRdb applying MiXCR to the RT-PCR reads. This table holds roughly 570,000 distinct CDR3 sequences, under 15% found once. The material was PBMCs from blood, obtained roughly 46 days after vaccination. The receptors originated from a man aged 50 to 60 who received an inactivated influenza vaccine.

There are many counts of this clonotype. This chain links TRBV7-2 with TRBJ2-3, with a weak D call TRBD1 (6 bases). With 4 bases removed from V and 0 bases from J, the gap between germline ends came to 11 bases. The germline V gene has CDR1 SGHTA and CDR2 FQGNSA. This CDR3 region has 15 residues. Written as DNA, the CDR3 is TGTGCCAGCAGCTCCAAAGGACAGAGCACAGATACGCAGTATTTT. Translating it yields CASSSKGQSTDTQYF.

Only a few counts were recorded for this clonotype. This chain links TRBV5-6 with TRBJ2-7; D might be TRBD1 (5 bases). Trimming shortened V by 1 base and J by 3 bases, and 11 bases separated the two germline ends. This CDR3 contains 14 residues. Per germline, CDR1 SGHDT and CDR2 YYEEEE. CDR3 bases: TGTGCCAGCAGCTTGCCCGGACAAGACTACGAGCAGTACTTC. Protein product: CASSLPGQDYEQYF.

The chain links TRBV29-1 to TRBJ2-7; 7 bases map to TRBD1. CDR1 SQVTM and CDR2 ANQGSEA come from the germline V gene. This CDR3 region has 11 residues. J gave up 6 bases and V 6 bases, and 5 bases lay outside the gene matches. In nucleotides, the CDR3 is TGCAGCGTCGGGACAGAATCCGAGCAGTACTTC. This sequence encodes CSVGTESEQYF.

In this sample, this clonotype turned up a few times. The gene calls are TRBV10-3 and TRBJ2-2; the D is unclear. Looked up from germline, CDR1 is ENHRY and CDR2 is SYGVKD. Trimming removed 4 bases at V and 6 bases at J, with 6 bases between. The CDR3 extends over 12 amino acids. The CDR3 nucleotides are TGTGCCATCAGTGTGGGGTCCGGGGAGCTGTTTTTT. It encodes CAISVGSGELFF.

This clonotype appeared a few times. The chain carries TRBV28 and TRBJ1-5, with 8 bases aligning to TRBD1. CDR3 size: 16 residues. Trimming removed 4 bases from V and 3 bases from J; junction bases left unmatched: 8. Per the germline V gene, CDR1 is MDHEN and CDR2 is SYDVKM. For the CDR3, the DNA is TGTGCCAGCAGTTCAGCCAGGACAGGGACCAATCAGCCCCAGCATTTT. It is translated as CASSSARTGTNQPQHF.

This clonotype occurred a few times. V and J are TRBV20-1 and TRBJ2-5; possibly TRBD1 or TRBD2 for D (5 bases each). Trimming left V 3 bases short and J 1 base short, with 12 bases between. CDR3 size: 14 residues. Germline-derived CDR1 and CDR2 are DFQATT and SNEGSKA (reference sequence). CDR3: CSARGRGPQETQYF. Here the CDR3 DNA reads TGCAGTGCTAGGGGCCGGGGCCCCCAAGAGACCCAGTACTTC.

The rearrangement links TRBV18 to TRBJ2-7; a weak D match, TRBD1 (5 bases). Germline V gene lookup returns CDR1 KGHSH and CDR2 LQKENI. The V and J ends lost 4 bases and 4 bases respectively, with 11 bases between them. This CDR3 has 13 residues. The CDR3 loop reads CASSLSREYEQYF. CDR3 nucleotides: TGTGCCAGCTCACTTTCCAGGGAATACGAGCAGTACTTC.

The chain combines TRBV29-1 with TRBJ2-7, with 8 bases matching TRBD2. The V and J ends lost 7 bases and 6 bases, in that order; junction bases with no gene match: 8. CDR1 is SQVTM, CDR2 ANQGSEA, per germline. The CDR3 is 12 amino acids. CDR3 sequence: CSAGTRGGEQYF. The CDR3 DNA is TGCAGCGCAGGGACCCGGGGGGGCGAGCAGTACTTC.

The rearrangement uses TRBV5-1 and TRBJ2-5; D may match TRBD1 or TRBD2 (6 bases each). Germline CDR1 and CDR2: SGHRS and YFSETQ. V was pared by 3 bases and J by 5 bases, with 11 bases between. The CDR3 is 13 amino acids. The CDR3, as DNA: TGCGCCAGCAGCTGGGGGCTAGCGGAGACCCAGTACTTC. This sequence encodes CASSWGLAETQYF.

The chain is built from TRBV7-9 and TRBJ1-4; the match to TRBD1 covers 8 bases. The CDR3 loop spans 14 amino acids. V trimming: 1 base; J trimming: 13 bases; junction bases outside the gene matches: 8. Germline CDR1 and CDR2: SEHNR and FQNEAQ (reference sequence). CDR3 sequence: CASSLDLTGALLFF. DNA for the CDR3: TGTGCCAGCAGCTTAGACCTGACAGGGGCACTACTGTTTTTT.

The CDR3 reads CASSLGELLASTDTQYF. CDR3 nucleotide sequence: TGTGCCAGCAGCTTAGGAGAGTTACTAGCGAGCACAGATACGCAGTATTTT. The chain is built from TRBV7-9 and TRBJ2-3, with 7 bases lining up with TRBD2. After removal of 1 base from V and 0 bases from J, the junction contained 7 bases not matched to a gene. Germline lookup yields CDR1 SEHNR and CDR2 FQNEAQ (reference sequence). The CDR3 consists of 17 residues.

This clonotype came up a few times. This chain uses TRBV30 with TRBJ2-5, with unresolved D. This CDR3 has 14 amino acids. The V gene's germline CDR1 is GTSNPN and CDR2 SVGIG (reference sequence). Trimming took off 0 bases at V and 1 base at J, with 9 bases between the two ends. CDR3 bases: TGTGCCTGGAGTGTTCCCCAGCCCCAAGAGACCCAGTACTTC. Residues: CAWSVPQPQETQYF. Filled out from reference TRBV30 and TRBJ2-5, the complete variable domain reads SQTIHQWPATLVQPVGSPLSLECTVEGTSNPNLYWYRQAAGRGLQLLFYSVGIGQISSEVPQNLSASRPQDRQFILSSKKLLLSDSGFYLCAWSVPQPQETQYFGPGTRLLVL.

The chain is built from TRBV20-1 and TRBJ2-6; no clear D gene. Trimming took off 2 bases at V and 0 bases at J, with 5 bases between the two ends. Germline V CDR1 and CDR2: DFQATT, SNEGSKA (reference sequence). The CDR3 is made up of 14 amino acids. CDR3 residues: CSARSHSGANVLTF. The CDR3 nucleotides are TGCAGTGCTAGAAGTCACTCTGGGGCCAACGTCCTGACTTTC.

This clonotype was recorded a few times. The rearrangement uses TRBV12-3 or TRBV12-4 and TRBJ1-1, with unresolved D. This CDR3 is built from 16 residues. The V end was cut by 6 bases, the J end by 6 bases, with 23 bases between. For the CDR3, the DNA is TGTGCCAGCAGGGCGGGCGGGCGGAGTAATTGGGCTGAAGCTTTCTTT. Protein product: CASRAGGRSNWAEAFF.

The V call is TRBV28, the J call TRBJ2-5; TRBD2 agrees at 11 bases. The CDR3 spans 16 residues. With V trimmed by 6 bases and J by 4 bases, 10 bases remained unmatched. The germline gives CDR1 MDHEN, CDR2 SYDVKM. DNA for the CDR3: TGTGCCAGCAGCCGGACCACCGGACTAGCGGGAGAGACCCAGTACTTC. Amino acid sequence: CASSRTTGLAGETQYF.

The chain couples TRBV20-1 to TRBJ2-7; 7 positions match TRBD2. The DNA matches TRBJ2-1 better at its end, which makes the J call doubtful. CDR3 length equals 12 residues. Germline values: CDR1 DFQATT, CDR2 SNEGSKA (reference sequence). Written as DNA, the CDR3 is TGCAGTGCTACTAACGGGGACTACGAGCAGTTCTTC. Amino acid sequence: CSATNGDYEQFF.

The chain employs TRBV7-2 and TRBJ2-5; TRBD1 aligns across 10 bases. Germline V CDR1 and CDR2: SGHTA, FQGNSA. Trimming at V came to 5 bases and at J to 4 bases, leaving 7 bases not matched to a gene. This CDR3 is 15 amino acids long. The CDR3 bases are TGTGCCAGCAGCACACAAGGACAGGGGGTAGAGACCCAGTACTTC. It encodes CASSTQGQGVETQYF.

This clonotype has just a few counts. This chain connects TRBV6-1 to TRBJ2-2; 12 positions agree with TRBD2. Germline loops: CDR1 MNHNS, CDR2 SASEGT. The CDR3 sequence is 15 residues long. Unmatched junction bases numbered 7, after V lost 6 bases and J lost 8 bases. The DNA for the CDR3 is TGTGCCAGCAGCCAACTTACTAGCGGGAGGGGGGAGCTGTTTTTT. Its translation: CASSQLTSGRGELFF.

The CDR3 is CASSLSSGGQETQYF. CDR3 in DNA: TGCGCCAGCAGCCTATCTAGCGGGGGACAAGAGACCCAGTACTTC. The gene calls are TRBV5-1 and TRBJ2-5; 10 bases agree with TRBD2. V was pared by 4 bases and J by 2 bases, with 5 bases of the junction left unmatched. The germline gives CDR1 SGHRS, CDR2 YFSETQ. This CDR3 is 15 amino acids long.

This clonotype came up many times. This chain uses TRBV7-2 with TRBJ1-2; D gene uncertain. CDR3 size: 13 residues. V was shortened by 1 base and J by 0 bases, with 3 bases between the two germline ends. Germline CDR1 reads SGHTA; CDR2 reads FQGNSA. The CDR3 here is CASSLVANYGYTF. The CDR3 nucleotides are TGTGCCAGCAGCTTAGTGGCTAACTATGGCTACACCTTC. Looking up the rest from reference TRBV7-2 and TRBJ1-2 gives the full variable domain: GAGVSQSPSNKVTEKGKDVELRCDPISGHTALYWYRQSLGQGLEFLIYFQGNSAPDKSGLPSDRFSAERTGGSVSTLTIQRTQQEDSAVYLCASSLVANYGYTFGSGTRLTVV.

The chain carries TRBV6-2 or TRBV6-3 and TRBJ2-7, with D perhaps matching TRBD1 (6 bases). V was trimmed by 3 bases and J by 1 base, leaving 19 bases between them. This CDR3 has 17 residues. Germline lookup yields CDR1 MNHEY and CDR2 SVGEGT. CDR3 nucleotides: TGTGCCAGCAGTTATTGGGGTTCCGTCAGGGGATCCTACGAGCAGTACTTC. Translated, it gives CASSYWGSVRGSYEQYF.

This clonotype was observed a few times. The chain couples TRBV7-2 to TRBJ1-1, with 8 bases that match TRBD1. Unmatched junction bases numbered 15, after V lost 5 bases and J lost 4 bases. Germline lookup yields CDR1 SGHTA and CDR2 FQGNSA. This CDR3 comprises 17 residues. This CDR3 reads CASSPGGTGRPGTEAFF. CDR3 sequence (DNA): TGTGCCAGCAGCCCGGGGGGGACAGGCAGACCGGGCACTGAAGCTTTCTTT.

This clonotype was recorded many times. Here the CDR3 DNA reads TGTGCCAGCAGTGACGCCGTCTACGAGCAGTACTTC. Its translation is CASSDAVYEQYF. This sequence joins TRBV25-1 and TRBJ2-7; no firm D call. The CDR3 loop spans 12 amino acids. Germline V gene sequence: CDR1 MGHDK, CDR2 SYGVNS. Trimming cost V 3 bases and J 3 bases, with 6 bases left between them.